Listed below are T cell receptor beta chains from one sample, sequenced in a study of shared clonotypes between healthy human individuals. The protocol was immunoSEQ multiplex PCR, while the TCRdb copy is restricted to in-frame clones and leaves out a portion. The data contain roughly 1.4 million clones, just under 99% of them singletons. The sequenced sample was naive CD4+ T cells sorted from blood. All receptors derive from a young man in good health. The conserved cysteine and the conserved F or W are not part of the CDR3 here. A D gene is named only where the DNA matches it firmly.

cdr3_length: 13; j_call: TRBJ1-3; d_call: TRBD1; v_call: TRBV19; cdr3_aa: ASTPAGTAGNTIY
cdr3_length: 13; j_call: TRBJ1-5; d_call: NA; v_call: TRBV11-2; cdr3_aa: ASSLGQRRNQPQH
cdr3_length: 13; j_call: TRBJ2-7; d_call: TRBD1; v_call: TRBV30; cdr3_aa: AWSVGTGGVYEQY
cdr3_length: 11; j_call: TRBJ2-1; d_call: NA; v_call: TRBV9; cdr3_aa: ASSIGPYNEQF
cdr3_length: 13; j_call: TRBJ2-1; d_call: NA; v_call: TRBV9; cdr3_aa: ASSLGGPPYNEQF
cdr3_length: 13; j_call: TRBJ2-1; d_call: NA; v_call: TRBV5-1; cdr3_aa: ASSFGSPPRNEQF
cdr3_length: 15; j_call: TRBJ2-3; d_call: NA; v_call: TRBV18; cdr3_aa: ASSPLQGSSSTDTQY
cdr3_length: 10; j_call: TRBJ1-1; d_call: TRBD1; v_call: TRBV28; cdr3_aa: ASRLGTVEAF
cdr3_length: 12; j_call: TRBJ2-3; d_call: NA; v_call: TRBV5-1; cdr3_aa: ASSLGQFSDTQY
cdr3_length: 10; j_call: TRBJ1-2; d_call: NA; v_call: TRBV5-1; cdr3_aa: ASSSGRNGYT
cdr3_length: 18; j_call: TRBJ2-7; d_call: TRBD2; v_call: TRBV5-5; cdr3_aa: ASSLAIGLAGEGRYHEQY
cdr3_length: 11; j_call: TRBJ2-7; d_call: NA; v_call: TRBV7-6; cdr3_aa: ASSLRDTYEQY
cdr3_length: 9; j_call: TRBJ2-7; d_call: TRBD2; v_call: TRBV20-1; cdr3_aa: SARLALEQY
cdr3_length: 16; j_call: TRBJ1-1; d_call: NA; v_call: TRBV12-5; cdr3_aa: ASGLVRNLGSRNTEAF
cdr3_length: 12; j_call: TRBJ1-1; d_call: NA; v_call: TRBV7-8; cdr3_aa: ASSPGKGGTEAF
cdr3_length: 13; j_call: TRBJ2-3; d_call: TRBD1; v_call: TRBV29-1; cdr3_aa: SVGGTARTTDTQY
cdr3_length: 13; j_call: TRBJ2-1; d_call: TRBD1; v_call: TRBV2; cdr3_aa: ASGLDRADYNEQF
cdr3_length: 13; j_call: TRBJ2-1; d_call: NA; v_call: TRBV5-8; cdr3_aa: ASSLDSSSYNEQF
cdr3_length: 17; j_call: TRBJ2-5; d_call: TRBD2; v_call: TRBV4-3; cdr3_aa: ASSHGRTSGRSRQETQY
cdr3_length: 9; j_call: TRBJ2-1; d_call: NA; v_call: TRBV28; cdr3_aa: ASSFFYEQF
cdr3_length: 13; j_call: TRBJ2-7; d_call: NA; v_call: TRBV14; cdr3_aa: ASSQDFGPPHEQY
cdr3_length: 18; j_call: TRBJ2-1; d_call: NA; v_call: TRBV27; cdr3_aa: ASSPQTPGSLQLFQNEQF
cdr3_length: 12; j_call: TRBJ1-1; d_call: NA; v_call: TRBV5-1; cdr3_aa: ASSLAGGNTEAF
cdr3_length: 12; j_call: TRBJ2-7; d_call: NA; v_call: TRBV2; cdr3_aa: ASSVGRQAYEQY
cdr3_length: 12; j_call: TRBJ2-2; d_call: NA; v_call: TRBV19; cdr3_aa: ASGEASNVGELF
cdr3_length: 13; j_call: TRBJ2-7; d_call: TRBD2; v_call: TRBV7-9; cdr3_aa: ASSLRELAGYEQY
cdr3_length: 11; j_call: TRBJ2-7; d_call: TRBD2; v_call: TRBV10-3; cdr3_aa: AISATSEYEQY
cdr3_length: 11; j_call: TRBJ1-1; d_call: NA; v_call: TRBV7-3; cdr3_aa: ASSSGVNTEAF
cdr3_length: 12; j_call: TRBJ1-3; d_call: TRBD1; v_call: TRBV11-3; cdr3_aa: ASSSGQGGNTIY
cdr3_length: 13; j_call: TRBJ2-5; d_call: TRBD1; v_call: TRBV11-2; cdr3_aa: ASSSGQGRLETQY
cdr3_length: 13; j_call: TRBJ1-4; d_call: TRBD1; v_call: TRBV5-4; cdr3_aa: ASSGGTGEEEKLF
cdr3_length: 11; j_call: TRBJ2-5; d_call: NA; v_call: TRBV10-3; cdr3_aa: AITSALQETQY
cdr3_length: 12; j_call: TRBJ1-2; d_call: TRBD1; v_call: TRBV6-5; cdr3_aa: ASSYETGTYGYT
cdr3_length: 15; j_call: TRBJ1-1; d_call: NA; v_call: TRBV10-2; cdr3_aa: ASSESRSAHTNTEAF
cdr3_length: 14; j_call: TRBJ2-3; d_call: TRBD1; v_call: TRBV18; cdr3_aa: ASSPQTGFATDTQY
cdr3_length: 13; j_call: TRBJ2-3; d_call: NA; v_call: TRBV9; cdr3_aa: ASSGGSGLTDTQY
cdr3_length: 15; j_call: TRBJ2-3; d_call: NA; v_call: TRBV7-8; cdr3_aa: ASSLGELLSRTDTQY
cdr3_length: 11; j_call: TRBJ2-4; d_call: NA; v_call: TRBV5-1; cdr3_aa: ASSLDREYIQY
cdr3_length: 12; j_call: TRBJ1-1; d_call: TRBD1; v_call: TRBV5-1; cdr3_aa: ASSSNLQGIVAF
cdr3_length: 13; j_call: TRBJ2-7; d_call: TRBD1; v_call: TRBV14; cdr3_aa: ASSQGGTVSYEQY
cdr3_length: 13; j_call: TRBJ2-5; d_call: TRBD2; v_call: TRBV29-1; cdr3_aa: SVIQPGLNQETQY
cdr3_length: 11; j_call: TRBJ2-1; d_call: TRBD2; v_call: TRBV5-1; cdr3_aa: ASSIAGLGEQF
cdr3_length: 13; j_call: TRBJ1-4; d_call: TRBD1; v_call: TRBV15; cdr3_aa: ATSRRGQTPEKLF
cdr3_length: 12; j_call: TRBJ2-5; d_call: TRBD2; v_call: TRBV7-2; cdr3_aa: ASSMGLAQETQY
cdr3_length: 13; j_call: TRBJ1-5; d_call: NA; v_call: TRBV18; cdr3_aa: ASSHDRNSNQPQH
cdr3_length: 12; j_call: TRBJ2-5; d_call: NA; v_call: TRBV5-1; cdr3_aa: ASSLEATGETQY
cdr3_length: 13; j_call: TRBJ1-4; d_call: TRBD1; v_call: TRBV5-4; cdr3_aa: ASSSDRGLVEKLF
cdr3_length: 13; j_call: TRBJ2-2; d_call: TRBD2; v_call: TRBV5-4; cdr3_aa: ASSLVGLGTGELF
cdr3_length: 13; j_call: TRBJ2-1; d_call: TRBD2; v_call: TRBV5-6; cdr3_aa: ASSLTGRAYNEQF
cdr3_length: 12; j_call: TRBJ2-5; d_call: NA; v_call: TRBV30; cdr3_aa: AWTVLAAQETQY
cdr3_length: 12; j_call: TRBJ2-7; d_call: NA; v_call: TRBV7-7; cdr3_aa: ASSLSPTSYEQY
cdr3_length: 11; j_call: TRBJ2-7; d_call: NA; v_call: TRBV11-3; cdr3_aa: ASSLNPRYEQY
cdr3_length: 13; j_call: TRBJ2-7; d_call: NA; v_call: TRBV19; cdr3_aa: ASSIVGTSPYEQY